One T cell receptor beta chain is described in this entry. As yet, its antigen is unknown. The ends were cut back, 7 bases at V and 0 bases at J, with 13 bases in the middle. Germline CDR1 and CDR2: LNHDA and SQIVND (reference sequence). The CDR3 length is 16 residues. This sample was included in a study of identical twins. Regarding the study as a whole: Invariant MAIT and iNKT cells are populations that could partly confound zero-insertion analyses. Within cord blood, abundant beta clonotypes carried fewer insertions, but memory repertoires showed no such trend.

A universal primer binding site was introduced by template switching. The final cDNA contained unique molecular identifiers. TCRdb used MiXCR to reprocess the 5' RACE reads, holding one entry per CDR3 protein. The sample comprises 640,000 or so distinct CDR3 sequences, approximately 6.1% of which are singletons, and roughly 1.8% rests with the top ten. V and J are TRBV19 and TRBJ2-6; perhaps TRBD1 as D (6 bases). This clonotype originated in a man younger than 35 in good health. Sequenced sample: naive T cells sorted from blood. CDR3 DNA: TGTGCCAGTATGCAGGGGCAGACCTCTGGGGCCAACGTCCTGACTTTC. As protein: CASMQGQTSGANVLTF.